The entry below gives a single T cell receptor (beta chain) sequence along with its context. Its antigen is not known. This specimen comes from a study of beta chain features in type 1 diabetes. Study at large: Age, gender and cell yields were alike across patients and healthy donors. Points from the study as a whole: A potential influence of HLA type upon TCRB rearrangement remained unresolved herein. Shorter TCRB CDR3s, moderately but significantly so, were found in Type 1 diabetes patients in all four CD4+ subsets.

Expressed TCRB transcripts were sequenced, since all the RNA that had been isolated was reverse transcribed. The average output of naive, central memory and regulatory T cell samples was approximately 3.7 million reads. Sequencing was performed with immunoSEQ multiplex PCR; in TCRdb, only in-frame clones are kept and a portion is missing. This sample has about 270,000 clones, with roughly an eighth found just once. CD4+ naive, central memory, regulatory and stem cell-like memory cells were sorted via CD45RO/CCR7/CD25/CD127/CD95/CD27. This sequence originates from a man aged 25-45 years with type 1 diabetes. Sequenced sample: naive CD4+ T cells from blood.

This chain's CDR3 is CASSLEGGGRAYNEQFF. The CDR3 nucleotides read TGTGCCAGCAGCTTAGAGGGGGGCGGGAGGGCCTACAATGAGCAGTTCTTC. This rearrangement joins TRBV11-3 to TRBJ2-1; 9 bases fit TRBD2. Germline CDR1 is SGHNT and CDR2 is YENEEA. This CDR3 region has 17 residues. Trimming at V came to 0 bases and at J to 2 bases, leaving 5 bases not matched to a gene.